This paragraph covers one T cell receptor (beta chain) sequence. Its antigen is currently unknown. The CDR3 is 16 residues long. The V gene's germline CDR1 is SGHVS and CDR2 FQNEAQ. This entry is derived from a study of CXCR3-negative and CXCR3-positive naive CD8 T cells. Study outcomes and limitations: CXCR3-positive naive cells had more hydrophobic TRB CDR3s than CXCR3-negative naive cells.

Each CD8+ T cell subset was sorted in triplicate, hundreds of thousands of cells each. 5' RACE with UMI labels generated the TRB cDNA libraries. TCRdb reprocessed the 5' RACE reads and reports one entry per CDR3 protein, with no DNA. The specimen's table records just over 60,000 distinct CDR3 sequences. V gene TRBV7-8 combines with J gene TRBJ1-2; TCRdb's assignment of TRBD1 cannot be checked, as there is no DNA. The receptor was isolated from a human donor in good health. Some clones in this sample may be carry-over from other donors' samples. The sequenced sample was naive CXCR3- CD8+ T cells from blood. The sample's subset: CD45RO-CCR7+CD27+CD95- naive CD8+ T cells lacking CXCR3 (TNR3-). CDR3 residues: CASSFQGAGVSHGYTF.